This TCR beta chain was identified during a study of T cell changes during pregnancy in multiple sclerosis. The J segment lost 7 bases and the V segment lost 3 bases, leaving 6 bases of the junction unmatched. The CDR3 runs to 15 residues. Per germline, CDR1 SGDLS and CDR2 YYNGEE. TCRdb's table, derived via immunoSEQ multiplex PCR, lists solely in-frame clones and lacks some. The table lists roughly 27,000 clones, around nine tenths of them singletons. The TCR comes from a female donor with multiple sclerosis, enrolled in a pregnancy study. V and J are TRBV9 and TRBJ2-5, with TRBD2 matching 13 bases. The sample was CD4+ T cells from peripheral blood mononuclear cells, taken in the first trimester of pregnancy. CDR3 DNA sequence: TGTGCCAGCAGCGCCGGACTAGCGGGGGCGGGGACCCAGTACTTC. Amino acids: CASSAGLAGAGTQYF.